This entry concerns a single TCR beta chain. Its target is unknown. Data came from immunoSEQ multiplex PCR; TCRdb stores just in-frame clones and leaves some out. The data show fewer than 55,000 clones, roughly 87% seen once. The study pooled second doses at about 4 or about 12 weeks. The CDR3 totals 14 residues. Germline values: CDR1 GTSNPN, CDR2 SVGIG (reference sequence). Trimming removed 5 bases at V and 4 bases at J, with 17 bases between. The data were obtained in a study of T cell responses to AZD1222 COVID-19 vaccine. The study, taken as a whole, reports: Only a handful of AZD1222 recipients were seropositive at baseline. Unmutated variant regions are reportedly the target of nearly half of TCRs that are spike-specific. Donor demographics were predominantly white British with a female majority; clonal diversity may be underestimated.

This chain joins TRBV30 and TRBJ1-1; D might be TRBD1 (6 bases). The material was peripheral blood, obtained 28 days after the second AZD1222 dose. This TCR was recovered from an adult who received the AZD1222 COVID-19 vaccine. The CDR3 spells CAWEGGEKTTEAFF. The CDR3 DNA reads as TGTGCCTGGGAGGGGGGAGAGAAGACCACTGAAGCTTTCTTT.